These T cell receptor beta chains were read from a single sample in a study of T cells in Graves' hyperthyroidism and ophthalmopathy. One entry per CDR3 protein, called by TCRdb with MiXCR from the multiplex PCR reads. The sample has roughly 280,000 distinct CDR3 sequences, about 20% seen once. The sample taken for sequencing was blood. Receptor source: a man under 40 with Graves' ophthalmopathy. CDR3s include the opening cysteine and the closing phenylalanine or tryptophan. A D gene is named only where the DNA matches it firmly. Where a row states a size, it is once, few, many or the class of an expanded clone; other rows omit it.

TRBJ1-6,TRBV28,NA,many,TGTGCCAGCGGCCCCTTGACAGATTCCTCACCCCTCCACTTT,CASGPLTDSSPLHF
TRBJ2-7,TRBV5-1,NA,many,TGCGCCAGCAGCTTGGAATATGGGCAAACCTACGAGCAGTACTTC,CASSLEYGQTYEQYF
TRBJ1-1,TRBV18,TRBD1,few,TGTGCCAGCTCCGAGTGGGGACAGGGAATGGGGACTGAAGCTTTCTTT,CASSEWGQGMGTEAFF
TRBJ2-7,TRBV6-2/TRBV6-3,NA,NA,TGTGCCAGCCAGGGGGGAACCTACGAGCAGTACTTC,CASQGGTYEQYF
TRBJ2-7,TRBV12-5,TRBD2,few,TGTGCTAGTGGTTTGGCACCTAGCGGGAGGACCCAATACGAGCAGTACTTC,CASGLAPSGRTQYEQYF
TRBJ2-2,TRBV13,NA,NA,TGTGCCAGCAGCTTCGGGGACGGGGAGCTGTTTTTT,CASSFGDGELFF
TRBJ1-1,TRBV11-3,TRBD1,many,TGTGCCAGCAGCCCCACAATTGGGACAGGGCCCACTGAAGCTTTCTTT,CASSPTIGTGPTEAFF
TRBJ2-1,TRBV12-3/TRBV12-4,TRBD1,few,TGTGCCAGCAGTTCAGGGGGTAAGATCGTGAATGAGCAGTTCTTC,CASSSGGKIVNEQFF
TRBJ2-3,TRBV5-1,NA,NA,TGCGCCAGCAGCGTCGGGGGACGATACACAGATACGCAGTATTTT,CASSVGGRYTDTQYF
TRBJ2-7,TRBV5-1,TRBD1,many,TGCGCCAGCGGGACAGGGAACCTAATAGAGCAGTACTTC,CASGTGNLIEQYF
TRBJ2-1,TRBV11-3,NA,many,TGTGCCAGCAGCTTAGCGATGGGGTTTGAGCAGTTCTTC,CASSLAMGFEQFF